Reported below is one T cell receptor (beta chain). Per the study methods: Amplification with reference gene primers provided the estimates of nucleated cell counts. The assay was immunoSEQ multiplex PCR, and TCRdb's table has in-frame clones only and misses some. Clone size and the V and J calls come from that table; the DNA yielded D and trimming. The sample lists 200,000 to 250,000 clones; about 80% were seen once. The data derive from a study of blood T cell repertoires in COVID-19. Overall study: Whether acute or convalescent, the COVID-19 samples came from the United States, Italy and Spain.

The CDR3 is 19 amino acids. The germline CDR1 and CDR2 sequences are LNHDA and SQIVND (reference sequence). The V and J ends lost 4 bases and 5 bases, in that order; junction bases with no gene match: 15. The source is an elderly woman with acute or convalescent COVID-19. The sequencing input was peripheral blood. V gene TRBV19 combines with J gene TRBJ1-6, with 9 positions matching TRBD1. CDR3 sequence: CASSTVPGQGPAHNSPLHF. The CDR3 coding sequence is TGTGCCAGTAGTACCGTCCCGGGACAGGGCCCAGCCCATAATTCACCCCTCCACTTT.